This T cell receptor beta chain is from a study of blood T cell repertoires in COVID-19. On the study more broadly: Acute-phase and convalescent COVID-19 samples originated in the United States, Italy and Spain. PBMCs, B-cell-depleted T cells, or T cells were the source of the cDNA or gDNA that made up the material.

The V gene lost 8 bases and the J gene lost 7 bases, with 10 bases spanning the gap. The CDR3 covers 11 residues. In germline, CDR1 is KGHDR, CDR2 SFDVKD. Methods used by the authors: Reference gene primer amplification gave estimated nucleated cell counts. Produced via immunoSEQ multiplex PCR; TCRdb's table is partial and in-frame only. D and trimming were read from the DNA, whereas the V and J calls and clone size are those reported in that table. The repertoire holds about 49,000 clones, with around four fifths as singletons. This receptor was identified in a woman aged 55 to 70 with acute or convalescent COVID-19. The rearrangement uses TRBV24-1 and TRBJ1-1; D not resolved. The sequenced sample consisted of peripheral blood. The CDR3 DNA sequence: TGTGCCACCAAACAGAATGATGAAGCTTTCTTT. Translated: CATKQNDEAFF.